These 6 T cell receptor beta chains originate from one sample sequenced in a study of T cells of healthy individuals. TCRdb ran MiXCR on the 5' RACE reads and lists one entry per CDR3 protein. The sample includes about 53,000 distinct CDR3 sequences, about 15% of them seen just once. The receptors come from a human donor in good health.

Points on this clonotype: A much bigger clone sits one base away, suggesting this may be a read error. The chain employs TRBV20-1 and TRBJ1-3; no definite D call. Germline V gene sequence: CDR1 DFQATT, CDR2 SNEGSKA (reference sequence). The CDR3 is 13 amino acids. This CDR3 reads CSAREGLGNSIYF. The CDR3 bases are TGCAGTGCCCGCGAAGGGCTAGGAAACTCCATATATTTT.

This clonotype was recorded many times. The rearrangement links TRBV20-1 to TRBJ1-5; D gene uncertain. The V and J ends lost 2 bases and 2 bases respectively, with 10 bases between them. The CDR3 has 14 amino acids. Germline values: CDR1 DFQATT, CDR2 SNEGSKA (reference sequence). The CDR3 loop is CSARREVGNQPQHF. CDR3 bases: TGCAGTGCTAGAAGGGAGGTTGGCAATCAGCCCCAGCATTTT.

This chain connects TRBV20-1 to TRBJ1-5, with TRBD1 as a possible D gene (5 bases). The CDR3 length is 14 residues. Germline loops: CDR1 DFQATT, CDR2 SNEGSKA (reference sequence). V lost 5 bases and J 7 bases, leaving 18 bases between the germline ends. As DNA, the CDR3 is TGCAGTGCTCCCGGGGCCGGGGTCGGGCAGCCCCAGCATTTT. Its translation is CSAPGAGVGQPQHF.

This clonotype appeared a few times. The V call is TRBV27, the J call TRBJ1-2; no definite D call. The germline V and J ends were trimmed by 0 bases and 0 bases, with 14 bases remaining between them. Germline V gene data show CDR1 as MNHEY and CDR2 as SMNVEV (reference sequence). The CDR3 is 17 amino acids. CDR3 bases: TGTGCCAGCAGTTTATCTGTCGGGAGGGCAGCTAACTATGGCTACACCTTC. Translated, it gives CASSLSVGRAANYGYTF.

A few counts support this clonotype. This rearrangement joins TRBV4-1 to TRBJ1-1, with no clear D. This CDR3 is built from 17 residues. Germline V gene sequence: CDR1 MGHRA, CDR2 YSYEKL. V dropped 1 base and J dropped 6 bases, with 21 bases sitting between them. This CDR3 reads CASSQVNLGFQEAEAFF. Written as DNA, the CDR3 is TGCGCCAGCAGCCAAGTTAATTTAGGCTTTCAGGAAGCTGAAGCTTTCTTT.

CDR3 DNA sequence: TGTGCCAGCAGTGATAACAGGGGGCACTATGGCTACACCTTC. This encodes CASSDNRGHYGYTF. V gene TRBV28 combines with J gene TRBJ1-2, with 9 bases that match TRBD1. With 5 bases clipped from V and 3 bases from J, the junction kept 4 bases outside the gene matches. The germline gives CDR1 MDHEN, CDR2 SYDVKM. The CDR3 spans 14 residues.